The 28 T cell receptor beta chains presented below share a single source sample, sequenced in a study of cytomegalovirus exposure and HLA in healthy donors. Profiling relied on immunoSEQ multiplex PCR, and the TCRdb table lists in-frame clones only, not all of them. Here the sample spans around 70,000 clones, 94% being singletons. The specimen was PBMCs. The receptors come from a man aged 18-30 years in good health and CMV-seropositive.

The CDR3 DNA follows: TGTGCCATCAGTGGAGGGACTATATCCTACGAGCAGTACTTC. Its protein product is CAISGGTISYEQYF. The chain carries TRBV10-3 and TRBJ2-7, with TRBD2 identical over 7 bases. Trimming removed 4 bases from V and 1 base from J; junction bases left unmatched: 4. CDR1 is ENHRY, CDR2 SYGVKD, per germline. This CDR3 is 14 amino acids long.

The rearrangement links TRBV4-1 to TRBJ2-3; 11 positions agree with TRBD2. This CDR3 comprises 19 residues. Germline V lookup: CDR1 MGHRA, CDR2 YSYEKL. V was clipped by 4 bases and J by 2 bases; unmatched bases: 14. CDR3 loop: CASSRRLAGTESFTDTQYF. The DNA of the CDR3 is TGCGCCAGCAGCCGCCGACTAGCGGGGACTGAGAGTTTCACAGATACGCAGTATTTT.

J is TRBJ2-1 and V is TRBV7-2; TRBD1 matches at 7 bases. With V trimmed by 5 bases and J by 4 bases, 2 bases remained unmatched. The CDR3 has 13 amino acids. Looked up from germline, CDR1 is SGHTA and CDR2 is FQGNSA. The CDR3 region has the DNA TGTGCCAGCAGCCCGGGACAGTACAATGAGCAGTTCTTC. This encodes CASSPGQYNEQFF.

This chain links TRBV5-4 with TRBJ1-3; perhaps TRBD1 as D (5 bases). V was clipped by 0 bases and J by 0 bases, with 10 bases between them. CDR1 is SGHNT and CDR2 is YYREEE in the germline V gene (reference sequence). The CDR3 is 16 amino acids. The CDR3, as DNA: TGTGCCAGCAGCTTGGGGGGGGAGAGCTCTGGAAACACCATATATTTT. This codes for CASSLGGESSGNTIYF.

V gene TRBV5-1 combines with J gene TRBJ1-1; no clear D gene. Trimming pared 0 bases from V and 1 base from J, leaving 7 bases between. The CDR3 is made up of 14 amino acids. The germline V gene encodes CDR1 SGHRS and CDR2 YFSETQ. The CDR3 bases are TGCGCCAGCAGCTTGGCTGTCGGGAACACTGAAGCTTTCTTT. Its translation is CASSLAVGNTEAFF.

The V and J genes are TRBV11-2 and TRBJ2-3, with a tentative D call TRBD2 (7 bases). CDR3 length: 17 amino acids. The V gene's germline CDR1 is SGHAT and CDR2 FQNNGV. Trimming stripped 1 base from V and 0 bases from J, with 14 bases between. The CDR3 DNA is TGTGCCAGCAGCTTAGGGAGCGGGACATATAGCACAGATACGCAGTATTTT. Translated, it gives CASSLGSGTYSTDTQYF.

This clone was seen only a few times. This chain links TRBV12-5 with TRBJ2-3; perhaps TRBD1 as D (5 bases). CDR3 length: 14 amino acids. Germline V CDR1 and CDR2: LGHNT, FRNRAP. Trimming shortened V by 1 base and J by 2 bases, and 7 bases separated the two germline ends. CDR3 sequence: CASGLGRDTDTQYF. Written as DNA, the CDR3 is TGTGCTAGTGGTTTGGGCAGGGACACAGATACGCAGTATTTT.

The CDR3 here is CASSSSRTSGRNVEQYF. CDR3 DNA: TGTGCCAGCAGCAGCTCCCGGACGTCGGGGAGGAACGTCGAGCAGTACTTC. The chain has TRBV7-9 and TRBJ2-7; possible D gene TRBD2, 6 bases. Germline lookup yields CDR1 SEHNR and CDR2 FQNEAQ (reference sequence). V was trimmed by 5 bases and J by 6 bases, leaving 26 bases between them. The CDR3 totals 17 residues. The whole variable domain, filled in from reference TRBV7-9 and TRBJ2-7, reads DTGVSQNPRHKITKRGQNVTFRCDPISEHNRLYWYRQTLGQGPEFLTYFQNEAQLEKSRLLSDRFSAERPKGSFSTLEIQRTEQGDSAMYLCASSSSRTSGRNVEQYFGPGTRLTVT.

The V call is TRBV19, the J call TRBJ1-2, with 7 bases aligning to TRBD1. Looked up from germline, CDR1 is LNHDA and CDR2 is SQIVND (reference sequence). V lost 6 bases and J lost 2; bases outside the gene matches: 6. CDR3 length: 14 residues. CDR3 nucleotide sequence: TGTGCCAGTAGCCCCCAGGGGGGAAACTATGGCTACACCTTC. Protein product: CASSPQGGNYGYTF.

The chain uses TRBV11-2 and TRBJ2-1; tentative D call: TRBD2 (6 bases). The germline gives CDR1 SGHAT, CDR2 FQNNGV. This CDR3 contains 16 residues. Trimming took 0 bases from V and 10 from J, leaving 19 bases between them. DNA of the CDR3: TGTGCCAGCAGCTTAGATAACGGGGGAGTTACCAGGGAGCAGTTCTTC. Translation: CASSLDNGGVTREQFF.

The chain uses TRBV6-4 and TRBJ2-3; 9 bases are shared with TRBD2. CDR1 MRHNA and CDR2 SNTAGT come from the germline V gene. CDR3 length equals 14 residues. V lost 2 bases, J lost 3 bases, and 0 bases stayed unmatched. CDR3 DNA sequence: TGTGCCAGCAGTGACACTAGCGGGACAGATACGCAGTATTTT. This codes for CASSDTSGTDTQYF.

CDR3 sequence (DNA): TGTGCCAGCAGCTTGGAGGATCCGGGAGGGGTAGGAGAGACCCAGTACTTC. Protein sequence: CASSLEDPGGVGETQYF. The gene calls are TRBV5-4 and TRBJ2-5, with 8 bases identical to TRBD2. V was clipped by 0 bases and J by 4 bases; unmatched bases: 11. CDR1 is SGHNT and CDR2 is YYREEE in the germline V gene (reference sequence). The CDR3 covers 17 residues.

The chain has TRBV6-1 and TRBJ1-5, with a tentative D call TRBD1 (6 bases). This CDR3 has 15 residues. Germline-derived CDR1 and CDR2 are MNHNS and SASEGT. V lost 1 base and J lost 2, with 9 bases in between. The CDR3 DNA follows: TGTGCCAGCAGTGAAGAGGGGGTTCGCAATCAGCCCCAGCATTTT. Amino acids: CASSEEGVRNQPQHF.

CDR3 amino acids: CASETGRKDMPQHF. The CDR3 bases are TGTGCCAGCGAGACAGGGAGAAAGGATATGCCCCAGCATTTT. V gene TRBV2 combines with J gene TRBJ1-5, with TRBD1 identical over 7 bases. Germline V gene data show CDR1 as SNHLY and CDR2 as FYNNEI. The CDR3 contains 14 residues. V lost 8 bases and J lost 9; bases outside the gene matches: 13.

The chain recombines TRBV11-3 with TRBJ2-2, with 13 bases fitting TRBD2. The CDR3 has 17 amino acids. After removal of 5 bases from V and 6 bases from J, the junction contained 9 bases not matched to a gene. CDR1 is SGHNT and CDR2 is YENEEA in the germline V gene. The CDR3 spells CASSQQTSGRAAGELFF. The CDR3 coding sequence is TGTGCCAGCAGCCAACAAACTAGCGGGAGGGCAGCCGGGGAGCTGTTTTTT.

The V call is TRBV27, the J call TRBJ2-7; D is unresolved. CDR1 MNHEY and CDR2 SMNVEV come from the germline V gene (reference sequence). V lost 5 bases, J lost 3 bases, and 5 bases lay in between. The CDR3 contains 11 residues. CDR3 sequence (DNA): TGTGCCAGCAGTAACAACTACGAGCAGTACTTC. The encoded protein is CASSNNYEQYF.

The chain carries TRBV28 and TRBJ1-2, with D perhaps TRBD1 (6 bases). Germline CDR1 is MDHEN and CDR2 is SYDVKM. The CDR3 length is 14 residues. With 4 bases removed from V and 3 bases from J, the gap between germline ends came to 12 bases. This CDR3 is CASSSAGADYGYTF. The CDR3, as DNA: TGTGCCAGCAGTTCGGCAGGGGCCGACTATGGCTACACCTTC.

The CDR3 loop is CASSLEAPQETQYF. The DNA of the CDR3 is TGCGCCAGCAGCCTGGAAGCGCCGCAAGAGACCCAGTACTTC. The gene calls are TRBV5-1 and TRBJ2-5; the D is unclear. The ends were cut back, 4 bases at V and 2 bases at J, with 12 bases in the middle. Germline assignment: CDR1 SGHRS and CDR2 YFSETQ. The CDR3 has 14 residues. Using reference TRBV5-1 and TRBJ2-5 for the parts outside the CDR3, the full variable domain is KAGVTQTPRYLIKTRGQQVTLSCSPISGHRSVSWYQQTPGQGLQFLFEYFSETQRNKGNFPGRFSGRQFSNSRSEMNVSTLELGDSALYLCASSLEAPQETQYFGPGTRLLVL.

About this clone: Relative to the germline gene, one junction end is altered; a read error may explain this. This rearrangement joins TRBV7-7 to TRBJ2-1, with 10 bases identical to TRBD2. The length of the CDR3 is 19 residues. Germline assignment: CDR1 SSHAT and CDR2 FNYEAQ (reference sequence). The CDR3 region is CASTKGGRLAGVSYNEQFF. The CDR3 region has the DNA TGTGCTAGCACCAAAGGGGGTAGGCTAGCGGGAGTGTCGTACAATGAGCAGTTCTTC.

The gene calls are TRBV9 and TRBJ2-2; 9 nucleotides match TRBD2. Germline V lookup: CDR1 SGDLS, CDR2 YYNGEE. With 3 bases clipped from V and 3 bases from J, the junction kept 6 bases outside the gene matches. The CDR3 has 16 residues. The CDR3 is CASSATTSGHTGELFF. The CDR3 DNA reads TGTGCCAGCAGCGCCACAACTAGCGGGCACACCGGGGAGCTGTTTTTT.

V and J are TRBV2 and TRBJ2-3; 7 nucleotides line up with TRBD2. Germline V gives CDR1 SNHLY, CDR2 FYNNEI. The CDR3 is 15 residues long. V was pared by 4 bases and J by 1 base, with 5 bases of the junction left unmatched. The CDR3, as DNA: TGTGCCAGCAGTGTTGTGGGACTACGCACAGATACGCAGTATTTT. Its translation is CASSVVGLRTDTQYF.

The chain combines TRBV9 with TRBJ1-4; no clear D gene. Trimming shortened V by 4 bases and J by 5 bases, and 15 bases separated the two germline ends. From germline, CDR1 is SGDLS and CDR2 YYNGEE. CDR3 length: 15 residues. CDR3 region: CASSPAGGPNEKLFF. The CDR3 nucleotides are TGTGCCAGCAGCCCAGCAGGAGGACCGAATGAAAAACTGTTTTTT.

The gene calls are TRBV9 and TRBJ2-7, with 13 bases that match TRBD2. The germline V gene has CDR1 SGDLS and CDR2 YYNGEE. With 4 bases clipped from V and 4 bases from J, the junction kept 5 bases outside the gene matches. The CDR3 contains 15 residues. The CDR3 here is CASSLGLAGEYEQYF. CDR3 coding DNA: TGTGCCAGCAGCCTAGGACTAGCGGGAGAGTACGAGCAGTACTTC. Supplemented by reference TRBV9 and TRBJ2-7, the full variable domain reads DSGVTQTPKHLITATGQRVTLRCSPRSGDLSVYWYQQSLDQGLQFLIQYYNGEERAKGNILERFSAQQFPDLHSELNLSSLELGDSALYFCASSLGLAGEYEQYFGPGTRLTVT.

V and J are TRBV27 and TRBJ2-5; D call uncertain. In germline, CDR1 is MNHEY, CDR2 SMNVEV (reference sequence). The CDR3 runs 13 residues. Deletions cut 3 bases from V and 7 bases from J, with 12 bases between. This chain's CDR3 is CASSFKTPGTQYF. DNA of the CDR3: TGTGCCAGCAGTTTCAAGACCCCGGGGACCCAGTACTTC.

The rearrangement links TRBV28 to TRBJ2-1; 7 nucleotides line up with TRBD1. CDR1 is MDHEN, CDR2 SYDVKM, per germline. The CDR3 extends over 16 amino acids. The V segment lost 8 bases and the J segment 0 bases; nucleotides outside the gene matches: 10. The CDR3 sequence: CASDRETGSSYNEQFF. The CDR3 bases are TGTGCCAGCGATCGAGAGACAGGGAGCTCCTACAATGAGCAGTTCTTC. The full variable domain, completed using reference TRBV28 and TRBJ2-1, is DVKVTQSSRYLVKRTGEKVFLECVQDMDHENMFWYRQDPGLGLRLIYFSYDVKMKEKGDIPEGYSVSREKKERFSLILESASTNQTSMYLCASDRETGSSYNEQFFGPGTRLTVL.

The chain has TRBV30 and TRBJ2-1, with D possibly being TRBD2 (6 bases). Trimming stripped 2 bases from V and 9 bases from J, with 11 bases between. Germline V gives CDR1 GTSNPN, CDR2 SVGIG (reference sequence). CDR3 size: 12 residues. The CDR3 DNA follows: TGTGCCTGGAGTCCGGGGCGGGGTGAGCAGTTCTTC. Translation gives CAWSPGRGEQFF.

V and J are TRBV13 and TRBJ2-4, with TRBD1 identical over 7 bases. Trimming cost V 2 bases and J 9 bases; bases outside gene matches: 7. The length of the CDR3 is 14 residues. The germline V gene encodes CDR1 PRHDT and CDR2 FYEKMQ (reference sequence). In DNA form, the CDR3 reads TGTGCCAGCAGCTTAACTAGACAGGGTGGCATTCAGTACTTC. Translation gives CASSLTRQGGIQYF.

The rearrangement uses TRBV5-4 and TRBJ2-3, with TRBD2 matching 7 bases. The V gene's germline CDR1 is SGHNT and CDR2 YYREEE (reference sequence). Losses at the gene ends were 3 bases for V and 4 bases for J; bases not matched to a gene: 11. The CDR3 covers 16 residues. The CDR3 sequence: CASSSVLAPKADTQYF. DNA for the CDR3: TGTGCCAGCAGCTCGGTACTAGCGCCCAAGGCAGATACGCAGTATTTT. Full variable domain (rest looked up from reference TRBV5-4 and TRBJ2-3): ETGVTQSPTHLIKTRGQQVTLRCSSQSGHNTVSWYQQALGQGPQFIFQYYREEENGRGNFPPRFSGLQFPNYSSELNVNALELDDSALYLCASSSVLAPKADTQYFGPGTRLTVL.